The clone carrying this T cell receptor (beta chain) was recorded only once. The target antigen is unknown. This sample stems from a study of T cell responses to AZD1222 COVID-19 vaccine. Study-level results: The donor group comprised mostly white British people and more females; the analysis possibly underestimated clonal diversity. It was only after the peak T cell response that any repertoires were sampled. Only six AZD1222 recipients tested seropositive at baseline. Vaccine-associated CD4 TCRs ranged over spike, dominating at 160-218 and 743-854.

CDR3 length: 12 amino acids. Trimming cost V 0 bases and J 7 bases, with 8 bases left between them. Looked up from germline, CDR1 is SGHNT and CDR2 is YYREEE (reference sequence). Clones were read by immunoSEQ multiplex PCR, and TCRdb kept only the in-frame ones, dropping some. The data show some 60,000 clones, with 84% seen just once and around 18% held by the top ten. This sequence was found in an adult in good health. The chain carries TRBV5-4 and TRBJ2-7; D could derive from TRBD1 or TRBD2 (5 bases each). Specimen: peripheral blood, collected on day 0 of AZD1222 vaccination. The CDR3 sequence: CASSLDRREQYF. The DNA of the CDR3 is TGTGCCAGCAGCTTGGACAGGAGGGAGCAGTACTTC.